This is a list of T cell receptor beta chains from one sample in a study of ipilimumab plus nivolumab after autologous stem cell transplantation. Using immunoSEQ multiplex PCR, the repertoire was profiled, and TCRdb retains in-frame clones only, with some absent. The data contain about 84,000 clones, approximately 86% of them seen just once; the ten biggest clones take up roughly 2.2%. The sample was PBMCs, taken in a trial of ipilimumab plus nivolumab as post-transplant consolidation. Source of these receptors: a male donor with diffuse large B-cell lymphoma. CDR3s include the opening cysteine and the closing phenylalanine or tryptophan. The D gene is left open where the match is weak. Part of the rows lack a size; the others show once, few, many or a class for expanded clones.

TRBJ2-7 TRBD1 NA TRBV20-1 TGCAGTGCGGCCGGGACAGACGAGCAGTACTTC CSAAGTDEQYF
TRBJ2-7 NA NA TRBV5-1 TGCGCCAGCACAGGACAGTACTACGAGCAGTACTTC CASTGQYYEQYF
TRBJ2-3 TRBD1 NA TRBV12-5 TGTGCTAGTGCCAGGGACAGGGGCACAGATACGCAGTATTTT CASARDRGTDTQYF
TRBJ2-5 TRBD2 NA TRBV4-1 TGCGCCAGCAGCCAAGGGACTAGCGGGGGGGCGGAGACCCAGTACTTC CASSQGTSGGAETQYF
TRBJ1-2 NA once TRBV18 TGTGCCAGCTCACCCGAGTCGGGGATCGGGGGCTACACCTTC CASSPESGIGGYTF
TRBJ2-7 TRBD1 NA TRBV2 TGTGCCAGCACCAAGGGACAGCAGTTCTCCTACGAGCAGTACTTC CASTKGQQFSYEQYF
TRBJ2-3 NA NA TRBV4-1 TGCGCCAGCAGCCTCCTAGTGGGGGGAAACACAGATACGCAGTATTTT CASSLLVGGNTDTQYF
TRBJ2-5 NA NA TRBV29-1 TGCAGCGTTGAAGATGGGGCTAGCGATGCTTCGGGGGAGACCCAGTACTTC CSVEDGASDASGETQYF
TRBJ2-5 TRBD2 NA TRBV5-1 TGCGCCAGCAGCTCTAGCGGGGGCCAAGAGACCCAGTACTTC CASSSSGGQETQYF
TRBJ2-7 TRBD1 NA TRBV18 TGTGCCAGCTCACCAAGGACAGGGACTTACGAGCAGTACTTC CASSPRTGTYEQYF
TRBJ1-1 NA NA TRBV12-5 TGTGCTAGTGGCCACGGGGGGCCGAACACTGAAGCTTTCTTT CASGHGGPNTEAFF
TRBJ2-7 TRBD1 NA TRBV19 TGTGCCAGTAGTTCTCGACAGGGGACCTACGAGCAGTACTTC CASSSRQGTYEQYF
TRBJ2-1 TRBD2 NA TRBV11-2 TGTGCCAGCAGCTTCTTGCCGGCGGGGGGCTTAAGTGAGCAGTTCTTC CASSFLPAGGLSEQFF
TRBJ2-5 TRBD2 few TRBV7-9 TGTGCCAGCAGCCTATCTAGCGGTTTAGCAGAGACCCAGTACTTC CASSLSSGLAETQYF
TRBJ1-2 TRBD1 NA TRBV5-1 TGCGCCAGCAGCAGGGGACAGGGGGTCTTCTATGGCTACACCTTC CASSRGQGVFYGYTF
TRBJ1-5 NA NA TRBV9 TGTGCCAGCAGCGTAGGGGATAGCAATCAGCCCCAGCATTTT CASSVGDSNQPQHF
TRBJ2-1 TRBD1 once TRBV2 TGTGCCAGCAGTGGGGACGGACAGGGAAAGTTCTTC CASSGDGQGKFF
TRBJ2-2 NA NA TRBV7-3 TGTGCCAGCAGCTTATCCGGGAACACCGGGGAGCTGTTTTTT CASSLSGNTGELFF
TRBJ1-6 TRBD1 few TRBV30 TGTGCCTGGAGTGTATTACGACAGGGTAATTCACCCCTCCACTTT CAWSVLRQGNSPLHF
TRBJ2-5 NA once TRBV6-6 TGTGCCAGCAGTCAGACACAGAAAGAGACCCAGTACTTC CASSQTQKETQYF